The 22 T cell receptor beta chains presented below share a single source sample, sequenced in a study of shared clonotypes between healthy human individuals. Using immunoSEQ multiplex PCR, the repertoire was profiled, and TCRdb retains in-frame clones only, with some absent. The sample holds some 1,400,000 clones, roughly 97% seen once. Sample: naive CD4+ T cells sorted from blood. Indicated subset: CD45RA+ positively selected. The receptors stem from a man aged 30 to 39 in good health.

This clone was picked up one time. The chain has TRBV5-4 and TRBJ2-5; 8 bases are shared with TRBD2. CDR3 length: 15 residues. The V and J ends lost 0 bases and 2 bases, in that order; junction bases with no gene match: 3. The germline V gene encodes CDR1 SGHNT and CDR2 YYREEE (reference sequence). CDR3 in amino acids: CASSLELAAQETQYF. CDR3 bases: TGTGCCAGCAGCTTGGAACTAGCGGCACAAGAGACCCAGTACTTC. Full variable domain (rest looked up from reference TRBV5-4 and TRBJ2-5): ETGVTQSPTHLIKTRGQQVTLRCSSQSGHNTVSWYQQALGQGPQFIFQYYREEENGRGNFPPRFSGLQFPNYSSELNVNALELDDSALYLCASSLELAAQETQYFGPGTRLLVL.

V and J are TRBV9 and TRBJ1-5; no clear D. Looked up from germline, CDR1 is SGDLS and CDR2 is YYNGEE. The length of the CDR3 is 11 residues. V lost 4 bases and J 6 bases, leaving 5 bases between the germline ends. The CDR3, as DNA: TGTGCCAGCAGCCCAAGTCAGCCCCAGCATTTT. It specifies CASSPSQPQHF.

Only one count was recorded for this clone. CDR3 DNA: TGCGCCAGCAGCGAAACTAGCGGGATTTACAATGAGCAGTTCTTC. Translating gives CASSETSGIYNEQFF. The chain employs TRBV5-1 and TRBJ2-1, with 10 bases aligning to TRBD2. The CDR3 covers 15 residues. The germline V gene has CDR1 SGHRS and CDR2 YFSETQ. V shed 4 bases, J shed 4 bases, and the junction held 5 bases outside the gene matches. The complete variable domain, with remaining parts taken from reference TRBV5-1 and TRBJ2-1, reads KAGVTQTPRYLIKTRGQQVTLSCSPISGHRSVSWYQQTPGQGLQFLFEYFSETQRNKGNFPGRFSGRQFSNSRSEMNVSTLELGDSALYLCASSETSGIYNEQFFGPGTRLTVL.

The chain uses TRBV6-5 and TRBJ1-3; D is unresolved. The CDR3 runs to 14 residues. Between the trimmed V and J ends, which lost 8 bases and 0 bases, there was a span of 11 bases. The germline gives CDR1 MNHEY, CDR2 SVGAGI. This CDR3 is CASGRVHSGNTIYF. The CDR3 DNA sequence: TGTGCCAGCGGACGGGTCCACTCTGGAAACACCATATATTTT.

CDR3 nucleotide sequence: TGTGCCAGCAGCCGGCAGCGGGGGACCTACAATGAGCAGTTCTTC. This encodes CASSRQRGTYNEQFF. V and J are TRBV14 and TRBJ2-1; 8 nucleotides agree with TRBD2. V was pared by 4 bases and J by 2 bases, with 4 bases of the junction left unmatched. This CDR3 is built from 15 residues. The V gene's germline CDR1 is SGHDN and CDR2 FVKESK.

V usage is TRBV19 and J usage is TRBJ1-2; weak D call: TRBD1 (5 bases). The germline V gene encodes CDR1 LNHDA and CDR2 SQIVND (reference sequence). V was trimmed by 8 bases and J by 1 base, leaving 8 bases between them. The CDR3 spans 12 residues. CDR3 DNA sequence: TGTGCCAGTGCCGACAGTAACTATGGCTACACCTTC. Its translation: CASADSNYGYTF.

J is TRBJ2-1 and V is TRBV10-3, with 7 bases identical to TRBD2. The J segment lost 6 bases and the V segment lost 3 bases, leaving 8 bases of the junction unmatched. This CDR3 is 15 amino acids long. Germline values: CDR1 ENHRY, CDR2 SYGVKD. CDR3 loop: CAISDERETGNEQFF. The CDR3, as DNA: TGTGCCATCAGTGACGAGCGGGAAACGGGCAATGAGCAGTTCTTC.

The gene calls are TRBV7-3 and TRBJ2-1; 13 bases match TRBD2. Germline V gene data show CDR1 as SGHTA and CDR2 as FQGTGA. The CDR3 loop spans 15 amino acids. Trimming at V came to 5 bases and at J to 5 bases, leaving 3 bases not matched to a gene. CDR3 protein: CASSQGLAGNNEQFF. The CDR3 nucleotides read TGTGCCAGCAGCCAGGGACTAGCGGGAAACAATGAGCAGTTCTTC.

The rearrangement joins TRBV11-2 to TRBJ2-1; D uncertain. V gave up 4 bases and J gave up 5 bases, with 12 bases separating them. The CDR3 spans 14 residues. CDR1 is SGHAT and CDR2 is FQNNGV in the germline V gene. The CDR3 spells CASSSGVVNNEQFF. For the CDR3, the DNA is TGTGCCAGCAGCTCAGGTGTAGTCAACAATGAGCAGTTCTTC.

V is TRBV21-1 and J is TRBJ2-1; the table calls TRBD2, which could not be checked here. TRBV21-1 is shown as a pseudogene. The CDR3 consists of 17 residues. CDR3 in amino acids: CASSKVEKLTTNNEQFF. The CDR3 DNA reads TGTGCCAGCAGCAAAGTCGAGAAACTTACAACTAACAATGAGCAGTTCTTC.

This chain links TRBV28 with TRBJ2-7, with 7 bases fitting TRBD2. V was clipped by 6 bases and J by 2 bases; unmatched bases: 10. This CDR3 contains 15 residues. Germline V gives CDR1 MDHEN, CDR2 SYDVKM. CDR3 sequence reads: CASRQSGGVPYEQYF. Here the CDR3 DNA reads TGTGCCAGCAGACAATCGGGGGGAGTCCCCTACGAGCAGTACTTC.

The rearrangement links TRBV18 to TRBJ2-5, with D unclear. Trimming removed 5 bases from V and 4 bases from J, with 17 bases in between. The CDR3 totals 15 residues. The germline CDR1 and CDR2 sequences are KGHSH and LQKENI. CDR3 sequence: CASSTGFPTRETQYF. In nucleotides, the CDR3 is TGTGCCAGCTCAACTGGATTCCCTACCCGAGAGACCCAGTACTTC.

The chain employs TRBV19 and TRBJ2-6; a weak D match, TRBD1 (5 bases). This CDR3 has 18 residues. V was clipped by 7 bases and J by 0 bases, with 19 bases between them. Germline V gene data show CDR1 as LNHDA and CDR2 as SQIVND (reference sequence). CDR3 bases: TGTGCCAGTACCGCGTTAGGGCAGGGCCCCTCTGGGGCCAACGTCCTGACTTTC. Translating gives CASTALGQGPSGANVLTF.

The rearrangement links TRBV5-1 to TRBJ2-7; D gene uncertain. V was cut by 0 bases and J by 2 bases, with 6 bases left in between. Germline loops: CDR1 SGHRS, CDR2 YFSETQ. The CDR3 contains 13 residues. This chain's CDR3 is CASSLGKTYEQYF. CDR3 in DNA: TGCGCCAGCAGCTTGGGAAAGACCTACGAGCAGTACTTC.

The chain has TRBV11-2 and TRBJ2-3; tentatively, D is TRBD2 (6 bases). Trimming cost V 0 bases and J 6 bases, with 7 bases left between them. Germline CDR1 and CDR2: SGHAT and FQNNGV. The CDR3 consists of 13 residues. The CDR3 here is CASSLDRGDTQYF. CDR3 sequence (DNA): TGTGCCAGCAGCTTAGATCGGGGGGATACGCAGTATTTT.

Remarks on this clone: Within the sample, other DNA sequences also encode this same CDR3. The V gene is TRBV7-3, the J gene TRBJ2-6; D uncertain. This CDR3 spans 15 amino acids. Germline V lookup: CDR1 SGHTA, CDR2 FQGTGA. V was trimmed by 1 base and J by 0 bases, leaving 4 bases between them. CDR3 protein: CASSLRGSGANVLTF. The CDR3 DNA is TGTGCCAGCAGCTTAAGGGGCTCTGGGGCCAACGTCCTGACTTTC.

The chain couples TRBV7-2 to TRBJ2-3; D remains ambiguous. Germline V gives CDR1 SGHTA, CDR2 FQGNSA. The V gene lost 6 bases and the J gene lost 2 bases, with 12 bases spanning the gap. This CDR3 spans 14 amino acids. CDR3 coding DNA: TGTGCCAGCAGACTCCCGACTTCCACAGATACGCAGTATTTT. Translation gives CASRLPTSTDTQYF.

The table lists this clone with a few counts. DNA for the CDR3: TGTGCCTGGAGTGTCTTCAGGGGAGGGAACACTGAAGCTTTCTTT. This translates into CAWSVFRGGNTEAFF. The genes are TRBV30 and TRBJ1-1, with D perhaps TRBD1 (6 bases). This CDR3 comprises 15 residues. Trimming pared 0 bases from V and 1 base from J, leaving 12 bases between. Germline values: CDR1 GTSNPN, CDR2 SVGIG (reference sequence). The whole variable domain, remainder taken from reference TRBV30 and TRBJ1-1, is SQTIHQWPATLVQPVGSPLSLECTVEGTSNPNLYWYRQAAGRGLQLLFYSVGIGQISSEVPQNLSASRPQDRQFILSSKKLLLSDSGFYLCAWSVFRGGNTEAFFGQGTRLTVV.

V usage is TRBV9 and J usage is TRBJ2-1, with 7 bases lining up with TRBD2. The CDR3 extends over 15 amino acids. The junction had 5 bases not matched to a gene; V was cut back by 0 bases and J by 5 bases. Germline V lookup: CDR1 SGDLS, CDR2 YYNGEE. The CDR3 DNA follows: TGTGCCAGCAGCGTAGTGGCTAGCGGAAACAATGAGCAGTTCTTC. Translated: CASSVVASGNNEQFF.

V usage is TRBV28 and J usage is TRBJ1-5, with D perhaps matching TRBD1 (5 bases). The CDR3 extends over 15 amino acids. Between the trimmed V and J ends, which lost 7 bases and 4 bases, there was a span of 17 bases. CDR1 MDHEN and CDR2 SYDVKM come from the germline V gene. The CDR3 bases are TGTGCCAGCACCCTGGGAAAGGGGTTGAATCAGCCCCAGCATTTT. Amino acids: CASTLGKGLNQPQHF.

The sample holds one count of this clone. Other DNA sequences in the sample encode the same CDR3. The chain joins TRBV29-1 to TRBJ1-1; no reliable D call. Trimming took 2 bases from V and 0 from J, leaving 7 bases between them. The CDR3 has 13 amino acids. Per germline, CDR1 SQVTM and CDR2 ANQGSEA. CDR3: CSVERRLNTEAFF. The CDR3 coding sequence is TGCAGCGTTGAAAGACGGCTGAACACTGAAGCTTTCTTT.

The rearrangement uses TRBV5-1 and TRBJ1-2, with TRBD1 matching over 7 bases. Germline CDR1 is SGHRS and CDR2 is YFSETQ. The CDR3 has 16 residues. V shed 0 bases, J shed 4 bases, and the junction held 9 bases outside the gene matches. The CDR3 DNA sequence: TGCGCCAGCAGCTTGGGGACAGGCTCCGCTCCCTATGGCTACACCTTC. It yields the protein CASSLGTGSAPYGYTF.